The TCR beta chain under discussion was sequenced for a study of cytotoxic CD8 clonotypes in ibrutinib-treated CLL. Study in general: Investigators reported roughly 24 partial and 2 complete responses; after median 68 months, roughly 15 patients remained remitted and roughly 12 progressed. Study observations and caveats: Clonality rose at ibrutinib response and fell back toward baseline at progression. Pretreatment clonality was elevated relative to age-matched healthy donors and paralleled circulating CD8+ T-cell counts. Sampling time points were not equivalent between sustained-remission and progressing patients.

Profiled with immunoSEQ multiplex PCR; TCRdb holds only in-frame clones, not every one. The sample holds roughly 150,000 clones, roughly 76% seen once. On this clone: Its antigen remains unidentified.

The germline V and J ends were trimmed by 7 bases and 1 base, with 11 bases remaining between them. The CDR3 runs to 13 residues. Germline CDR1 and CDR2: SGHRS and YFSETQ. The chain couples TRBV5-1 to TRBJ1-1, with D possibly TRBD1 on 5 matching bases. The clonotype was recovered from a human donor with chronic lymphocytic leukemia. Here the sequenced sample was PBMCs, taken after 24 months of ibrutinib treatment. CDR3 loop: CASGTPPNTEAFF. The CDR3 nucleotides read TGCGCCAGCGGGACCCCACCGAACACTGAAGCTTTCTTT.